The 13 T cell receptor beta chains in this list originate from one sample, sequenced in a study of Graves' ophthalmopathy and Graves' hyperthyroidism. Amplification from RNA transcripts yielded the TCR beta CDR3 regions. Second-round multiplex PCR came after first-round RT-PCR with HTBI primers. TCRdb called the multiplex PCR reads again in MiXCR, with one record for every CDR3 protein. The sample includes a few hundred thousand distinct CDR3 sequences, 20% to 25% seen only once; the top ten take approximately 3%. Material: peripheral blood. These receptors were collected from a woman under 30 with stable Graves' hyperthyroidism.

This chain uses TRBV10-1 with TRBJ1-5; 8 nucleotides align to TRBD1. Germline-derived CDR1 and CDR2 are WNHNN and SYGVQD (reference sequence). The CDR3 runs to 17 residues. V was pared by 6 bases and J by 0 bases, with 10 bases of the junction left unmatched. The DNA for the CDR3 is TGCGCCAGCAGAGAACCTAGGGACAGGAGTAGCAATCAGCCCCAGCATTTT. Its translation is CASREPRDRSSNQPQHF.

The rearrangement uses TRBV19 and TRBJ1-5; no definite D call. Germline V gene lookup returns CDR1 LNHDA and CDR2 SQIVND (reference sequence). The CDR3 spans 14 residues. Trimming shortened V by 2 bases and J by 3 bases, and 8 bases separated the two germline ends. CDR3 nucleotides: TGTGCCAGTAGTATAACGGCGCACAATCAGCCCCAGCATTTT. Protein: CASSITAHNQPQHF.

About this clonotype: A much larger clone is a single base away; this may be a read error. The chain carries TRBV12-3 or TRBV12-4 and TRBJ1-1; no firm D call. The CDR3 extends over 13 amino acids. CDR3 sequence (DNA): TGTGCCAGCAGTTCTCGGAAAAACACTGAAGCTTCCTTT. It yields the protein CASSSRKNTEASF.

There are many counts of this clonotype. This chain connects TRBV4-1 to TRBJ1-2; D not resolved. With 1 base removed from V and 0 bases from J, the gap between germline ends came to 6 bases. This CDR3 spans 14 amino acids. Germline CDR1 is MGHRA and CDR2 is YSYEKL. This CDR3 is CASSQAIANYGYTF. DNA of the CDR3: TGCGCCAGCAGCCAAGCAATAGCTAACTATGGCTACACCTTC.

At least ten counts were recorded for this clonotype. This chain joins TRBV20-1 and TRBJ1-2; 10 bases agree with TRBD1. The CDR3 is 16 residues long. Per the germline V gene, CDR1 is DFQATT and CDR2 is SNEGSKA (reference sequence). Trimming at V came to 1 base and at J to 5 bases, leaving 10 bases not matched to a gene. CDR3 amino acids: CSARALKTGGGYGYTF. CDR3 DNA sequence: TGCAGTGCTAGAGCCCTCAAGACAGGGGGCGGGTATGGCTACACCTTC.

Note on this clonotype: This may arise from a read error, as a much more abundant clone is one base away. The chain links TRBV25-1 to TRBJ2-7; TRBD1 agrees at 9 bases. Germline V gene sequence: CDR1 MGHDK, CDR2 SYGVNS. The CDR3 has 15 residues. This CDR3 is CASSDRDREGYEPYF. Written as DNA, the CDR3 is TGTGCCAGCAGTGACCGGGACAGGGAGGGGTACGAGCCGTACTTC.

In DNA, the CDR3 is TGTGCCAGCAGCCCGGCTTTAGGGGGCTACACCTTC. It yields the protein CASSPALGGYTF. J is TRBJ1-2 and V is TRBV6-4; D not certain. V lost 6 bases and J lost 8, with 13 bases in between. Germline values: CDR1 MRHNA, CDR2 SNTAGT. CDR3 length: 12 amino acids.

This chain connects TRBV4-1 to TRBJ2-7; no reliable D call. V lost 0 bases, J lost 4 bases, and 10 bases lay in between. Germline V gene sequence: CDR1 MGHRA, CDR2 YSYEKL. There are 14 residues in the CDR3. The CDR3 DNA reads TGCGCCAGCAGCCAAGATAGGGCTCTTTACGAGCAGTACTTC. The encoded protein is CASSQDRALYEQYF.

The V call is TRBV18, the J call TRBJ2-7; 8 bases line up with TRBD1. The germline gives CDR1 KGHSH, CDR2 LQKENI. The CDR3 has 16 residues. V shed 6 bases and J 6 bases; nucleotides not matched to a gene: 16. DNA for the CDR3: TGTGCCAGCTCCTCAGAGGTATTGACAGGGGTCTCCGAGCAGTACTTC. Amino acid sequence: CASSSEVLTGVSEQYF.

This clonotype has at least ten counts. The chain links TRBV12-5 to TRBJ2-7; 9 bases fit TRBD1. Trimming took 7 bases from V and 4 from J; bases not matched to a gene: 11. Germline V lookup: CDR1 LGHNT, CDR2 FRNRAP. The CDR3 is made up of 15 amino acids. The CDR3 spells CASDKPGTGSYEQYF. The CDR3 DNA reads TGTGCTAGTGATAAACCCGGGACAGGGTCTTACGAGCAGTACTTC.

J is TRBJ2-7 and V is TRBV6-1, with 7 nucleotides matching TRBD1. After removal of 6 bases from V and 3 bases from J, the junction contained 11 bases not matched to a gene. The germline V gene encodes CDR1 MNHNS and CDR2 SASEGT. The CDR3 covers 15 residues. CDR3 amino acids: CASRTSDRDSYEQYF. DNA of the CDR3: TGTGCCAGCAGGACAAGCGACAGGGATAGCTACGAGCAGTACTTC.

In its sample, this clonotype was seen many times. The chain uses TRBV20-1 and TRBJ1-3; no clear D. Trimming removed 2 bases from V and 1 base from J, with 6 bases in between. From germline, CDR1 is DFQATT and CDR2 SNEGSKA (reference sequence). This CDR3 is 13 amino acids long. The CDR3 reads CSARRASGNTIYF. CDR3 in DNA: TGCAGTGCTAGAAGAGCATCTGGAAACACCATATATTTT.

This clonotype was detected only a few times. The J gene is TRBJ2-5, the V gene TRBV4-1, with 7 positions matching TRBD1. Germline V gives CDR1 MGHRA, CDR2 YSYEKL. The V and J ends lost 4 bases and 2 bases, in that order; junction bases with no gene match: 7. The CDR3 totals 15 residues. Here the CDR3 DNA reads TGCGCCAGCAGCCTTATTCCGGGACAGCAAGAGACCCAGTACTTC. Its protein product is CASSLIPGQQETQYF.